The 27 T cell receptor beta chains below were found in one sample sequenced in a study of blood T cells in healthy people across ages. Next came a second PCR, run for roughly 6 to 11 cycles, which used a sample-barcoded 5' primer along with a J-beta primer mix. TCRdb reprocessed the 5' RACE reads with MiXCR, giving one entry per CDR3 protein. The table lists about 580,000 distinct CDR3 sequences, roughly 43% of them singletons. The sample consisted of blood. These receptors all stem from a man older than 75 in good health.

The chain has TRBV9 and TRBJ2-3, with D tentatively TRBD1 or TRBD2 (6 bases each). V was shortened by 3 bases and J by 9 bases, with 14 bases between the two germline ends. This CDR3 has 13 residues. CDR1 is SGDLS, CDR2 YYNGEE, per germline. Here the CDR3 reads CASSATIGGTQYF. CDR3 nucleotides: TGTGCCAGCAGCGCAACTATAGGGGGGACGCAGTATTTT.

The chain couples TRBV27 to TRBJ1-1; TRBD1 matches 8 bases. Germline CDR1 is MNHEY and CDR2 is SMNVEV (reference sequence). This CDR3 has 13 amino acids. V was clipped by 5 bases and J by 5 bases; unmatched bases: 4. The CDR3 DNA follows: TGTGCCAGCAGTCCCTGGACAGGGACTGAAGCTTTCTTT. Residues: CASSPWTGTEAFF.

The J gene is TRBJ2-1, the V gene TRBV20-1, with a weak D call TRBD1 (5 bases). CDR3 length equals 15 residues. The germline V and J ends were trimmed by 5 bases and 3 bases, with 17 bases remaining between them. The germline CDR1 and CDR2 sequences are DFQATT and SNEGSKA (reference sequence). The CDR3: CSAQPQGKYYNEQFF. The DNA of the CDR3 is TGCAGTGCTCAACCCCAGGGAAAATACTACAATGAGCAGTTCTTC.

The CDR3 DNA sequence: TGTGCCAGCAGCTTAGGAAGGACCTTACGGCCAGATACGCAGTATTTT. This sequence encodes CASSLGRTLRPDTQYF. V and J are TRBV7-9 and TRBJ2-3; D gene unclear. Trimming took off 1 base at V and 4 bases at J, with 15 bases between the two ends. This CDR3 has 16 amino acids. Germline lookup yields CDR1 SEHNR and CDR2 FQNEAQ (reference sequence).

The chain joins TRBV4-2 to TRBJ2-3, with D perhaps matching TRBD2 (6 bases). Trimming pared 0 bases from V and 0 bases from J, leaving 13 bases between. The CDR3 consists of 17 residues. Germline CDR1 and CDR2: LGHNA and YNFKEQ. The CDR3 is CASSQEMAGFSTDTQYF. The CDR3 DNA reads TGTGCCAGCAGCCAAGAAATGGCGGGGTTTAGCACAGATACGCAGTATTTT.

This clonotype appeared many times. This chain links TRBV3-1 with TRBJ2-7; tentatively, D is TRBD1 (5 bases). The ends were cut back, 1 base at V and 7 bases at J, with 14 bases in the middle. Germline CDR1 and CDR2: LGHDT and YNNKEL (reference sequence). This CDR3 is built from 14 residues. CDR3 amino acids: CASSQGAGSEEQYF. In DNA, the CDR3 is TGTGCCAGCAGCCAAGGAGCAGGGTCGGAAGAGCAGTACTTC.

There are a few counts of this clonotype. This rearrangement joins TRBV20-1 to TRBJ2-7; 11 positions match TRBD2. The CDR3 extends over 15 amino acids. CDR1 is DFQATT and CDR2 is SNEGSKA in the germline V gene (reference sequence). Trimming cost V 0 bases and J 3 bases; bases outside gene matches: 4. CDR3 amino acids: CSARDGTSGNYEQYF. The CDR3, as DNA: TGCAGTGCTAGAGACGGGACTAGCGGAAACTACGAGCAGTACTTC.

This clonotype was counted a few times. This rearrangement joins TRBV29-1 to TRBJ2-4, with D hard to call. The tail of the sequence fits TRBJ2-5 better, so the J call may be wrong. This CDR3 is built from 10 residues. Per the germline V gene, CDR1 is SQVTM and CDR2 is ANQGSEA. The CDR3 DNA follows: TGCAGCGTTGTAAGTGGGACCCAGTACTTC. The encoded protein is CSVVSGTQYF.

The V call is TRBV5-1, the J call TRBJ2-3; D not resolved. V was pared by 3 bases and J by 0 bases, with 14 bases between. CDR3 length: 16 amino acids. The V gene's germline CDR1 is SGHRS and CDR2 YFSETQ. This CDR3 reads CASSSSGARSTDTQYF. Written as DNA, the CDR3 is TGCGCCAGCAGCTCCTCAGGAGCCAGGAGCACAGATACGCAGTATTTT. Filled out from reference TRBV5-1 and TRBJ2-3, the complete variable domain reads KAGVTQTPRYLIKTRGQQVTLSCSPISGHRSVSWYQQTPGQGLQFLFEYFSETQRNKGNFPGRFSGRQFSNSRSEMNVSTLELGDSALYLCASSSSGARSTDTQYFGPGTRLTVL.

V usage is TRBV3-1 and J usage is TRBJ2-7; D ambiguous. The CDR3 contains 11 residues. Germline V gives CDR1 LGHDT, CDR2 YNNKEL (reference sequence). Trimming removed 2 bases at V and 8 bases at J, with 7 bases between. The CDR3 DNA follows: TGTGCCAGCAGCCAACGGTTTAAGCAGTACTTC. As protein: CASSQRFKQYF.

The chain recombines TRBV20-1 with TRBJ2-5, with TRBD2 matching 7 bases. The CDR3 runs to 14 residues. The V segment lost 3 bases and the J segment 6 bases; nucleotides outside the gene matches: 10. Per germline, CDR1 DFQATT and CDR2 SNEGSKA (reference sequence). The CDR3 loop is CSARVLGGSQTQYF. The CDR3, as DNA: TGCAGTGCTAGGGTACTCGGGGGGTCCCAGACCCAGTACTTC.

This clonotype was counted ten times or more. DNA for the CDR3: TGTGCCAGCAACTTGGACGTTTTGGGGGAGACCCAGTACTTC. This encodes CASNLDVLGETQYF. The rearrangement uses TRBV7-9 and TRBJ2-5; D unclear. V lost 7 bases and J lost 5, with 17 bases in between. This CDR3 is built from 14 residues. CDR1 and CDR2 from the germline V gene are SEHNR and FQNEAQ (reference sequence).

This clonotype was found many times. The chain couples TRBV7-2 to TRBJ2-3; 7 bases are a match to TRBD1. From germline, CDR1 is SGHTA and CDR2 FQGNSA. V shed 4 bases and J 0 bases; nucleotides not matched to a gene: 7. This CDR3 contains 16 residues. Written as DNA, the CDR3 is TGTGCCAGCAGCTCGACAGGGTATTATAGCACAGATACGCAGTATTTT. Protein sequence: CASSSTGYYSTDTQYF.

On this clonotype itself: One end of the junction varies from germline; a read error may be responsible. J is TRBJ1-2 and V is TRBV7-8; 10 positions agree with TRBD1. CDR1 is SGHVS, CDR2 FQNEAQ, per germline. This CDR3 contains 14 residues. In DNA form, the CDR3 reads TGTGCCAGCAGTTTAGCGGGGACAGGGGAGGGCTACACCTTC. Translation gives CASSLAGTGEGYTF.

The chain is built from TRBV4-3 and TRBJ2-7, with D tentatively TRBD1 or TRBD2 (5 bases each). V gave up 0 bases and J gave up 2 bases, with 14 bases separating them. CDR3 size: 16 residues. The germline gives CDR1 LGHNA, CDR2 YSLEER. Here the CDR3 reads CASSQDMRGRAYEQYF. CDR3 sequence (DNA): TGCGCCAGCAGCCAAGATATGAGGGGAAGGGCCTACGAGCAGTACTTC.

The V gene is TRBV20-1, the J gene TRBJ2-7; 11 bases agree with TRBD1. Germline assignment: CDR1 DFQATT and CDR2 SNEGSKA (reference sequence). The CDR3 runs to 15 residues. V was clipped by 0 bases and J by 6 bases; unmatched bases: 7. The CDR3 DNA follows: TGCAGTGCTAGAGATCTAGGGACAGGGGGAGGCGAGCAGTACTTC. Protein: CSARDLGTGGGEQYF.

The chain couples TRBV11-1 to TRBJ2-1; 7 positions agree with TRBD2. The V segment lost 6 bases and the J segment 5 bases; nucleotides outside the gene matches: 7. The CDR3 has 14 residues. Germline V gene lookup returns CDR1 SGHAT and CDR2 FQDESV (reference sequence). The CDR3 DNA sequence: TGTGCCAGCAGTAGAGCTAGCGGAAACAATGAGCAGTTCTTC. Translation gives CASSRASGNNEQFF.

The chain is built from TRBV29-1 and TRBJ2-4; 7 nucleotides line up with TRBD1. CDR1 and CDR2 from the germline V gene are SQVTM and ANQGSEA. The CDR3 consists of 16 residues. J gave up 6 bases and V 5 bases, and 16 bases lay outside the gene matches. The CDR3 reads CSVPSPTGLTGNIQYF. CDR3 coding DNA: TGCAGCGTTCCGTCTCCGACAGGGTTAACGGGAAACATTCAGTACTTC.

The gene calls are TRBV5-1 and TRBJ2-6; no clear D. Trimming pared 1 base from V and 0 bases from J, leaving 14 bases between. Germline CDR1 is SGHRS and CDR2 is YFSETQ. The CDR3 is made up of 18 amino acids. The CDR3 DNA reads as TGCGCCAGCAGCTTGTGGGCGGAACTGACCTCTGGGGCCAACGTCCTGACTTTC. This sequence encodes CASSLWAELTSGANVLTF.

The chain employs TRBV3-1 and TRBJ2-3, with unresolved D. The V and J ends lost 1 base and 4 bases respectively, with 9 bases between them. The CDR3 runs to 14 residues. Germline loops: CDR1 LGHDT, CDR2 YNNKEL (reference sequence). CDR3: CASSQVHLADTQYF. The CDR3 DNA is TGTGCCAGCAGCCAAGTACATCTGGCAGATACGCAGTATTTT.

The gene calls are TRBV7-3 and TRBJ2-7; 7 nucleotides match TRBD1. The CDR3 has 13 residues. Germline assignment: CDR1 SGHTA and CDR2 FQGTGA. V trimming: 2 bases; J trimming: 4 bases; junction bases outside the gene matches: 2. In DNA form, the CDR3 reads TGTGCCAGCAGCTTAGAGGGACAGTACGAGCAGTACTTC. It translates to CASSLEGQYEQYF.

The V gene is TRBV7-8, the J gene TRBJ2-1; D tentatively fits TRBD1 or TRBD2 (6 bases each). The germline CDR1 and CDR2 sequences are SGHVS and FQNEAQ. This CDR3 spans 15 amino acids. Trimming removed 2 bases at V and 8 bases at J, with 16 bases between. The CDR3 DNA reads as TGTGCCAGCAGCTTACGGGGGCGCCTTGTGTATGAGCAGTTCTTC. Translation gives CASSLRGRLVYEQFF.

The chain employs TRBV7-9 and TRBJ1-4, with D uncertain. The CDR3 contains 15 residues. The germline CDR1 and CDR2 sequences are SEHNR and FQNEAQ (reference sequence). The V and J ends lost 1 base and 3 bases respectively, with 9 bases between them. CDR3 loop: CASSLGFNPNEKLFF. CDR3 DNA: TGTGCCAGCAGCTTAGGGTTCAATCCTAATGAAAAACTGTTTTTT.

This clonotype turned up a few times. V and J are TRBV20-1 and TRBJ2-6, with TRBD1 identical over 7 bases. Germline CDR1 reads DFQATT; CDR2 reads SNEGSKA (reference sequence). V lost 2 bases to trimming and J lost 0 bases; unmatched junction nucleotides: 10. CDR3 length equals 18 residues. The CDR3 spells CSARTRTGVGSGANVLTF. Written as DNA, the CDR3 is TGCAGTGCTAGAACAAGAACAGGGGTAGGCTCTGGGGCCAACGTCCTGACTTTC.

This clonotype has a handful of counts. This chain uses TRBV7-6 with TRBJ2-3; D remains ambiguous. CDR1 and CDR2 (germline): SGHVS, FNYEAQ. V was trimmed by 3 bases and J by 1 base, leaving 8 bases between them. The CDR3 extends over 14 amino acids. CDR3 nucleotide sequence: TGTGCCAGCAGCTTTTCGGAAGGCACAGATACGCAGTATTTT. Translating gives CASSFSEGTDTQYF.

V usage is TRBV15 and J usage is TRBJ2-3; 8 bases map to TRBD2. V trimming: 0 bases; J trimming: 4 bases; junction bases outside the gene matches: 3. The CDR3 is 15 residues long. Germline values: CDR1 LNHNV, CDR2 YYDKDF (reference sequence). CDR3 residues: CATSRDHGGADTQYF. Written as DNA, the CDR3 is TGTGCCACCAGCAGAGATCACGGGGGGGCAGATACGCAGTATTTT.

The V and J genes are TRBV30 and TRBJ2-7, with D unresolved. Trimming stripped 7 bases from V and 6 bases from J, with 16 bases between. The germline gives CDR1 GTSNPN, CDR2 SVGIG (reference sequence). The CDR3 contains 12 residues. The CDR3 DNA follows: TGTGCCTCTGAACGGCCCCCTGTCGAGCAGTACTTC. Translated: CASERPPVEQYF.